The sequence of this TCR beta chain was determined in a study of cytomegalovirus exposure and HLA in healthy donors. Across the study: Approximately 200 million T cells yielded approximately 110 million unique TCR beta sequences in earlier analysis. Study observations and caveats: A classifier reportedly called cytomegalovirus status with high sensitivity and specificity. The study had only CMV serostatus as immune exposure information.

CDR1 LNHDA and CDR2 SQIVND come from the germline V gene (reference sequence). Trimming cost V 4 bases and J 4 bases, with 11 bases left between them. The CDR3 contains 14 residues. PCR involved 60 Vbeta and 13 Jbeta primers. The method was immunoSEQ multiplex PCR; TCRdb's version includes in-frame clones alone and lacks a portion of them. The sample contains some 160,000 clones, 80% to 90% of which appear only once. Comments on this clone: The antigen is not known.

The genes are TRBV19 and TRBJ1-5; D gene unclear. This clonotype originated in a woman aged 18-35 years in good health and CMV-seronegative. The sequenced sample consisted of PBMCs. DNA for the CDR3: TGTGCCAGTAGTACCCTGACAAGGAATCAGCCCCAGCATTTT. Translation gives CASSTLTRNQPQHF.